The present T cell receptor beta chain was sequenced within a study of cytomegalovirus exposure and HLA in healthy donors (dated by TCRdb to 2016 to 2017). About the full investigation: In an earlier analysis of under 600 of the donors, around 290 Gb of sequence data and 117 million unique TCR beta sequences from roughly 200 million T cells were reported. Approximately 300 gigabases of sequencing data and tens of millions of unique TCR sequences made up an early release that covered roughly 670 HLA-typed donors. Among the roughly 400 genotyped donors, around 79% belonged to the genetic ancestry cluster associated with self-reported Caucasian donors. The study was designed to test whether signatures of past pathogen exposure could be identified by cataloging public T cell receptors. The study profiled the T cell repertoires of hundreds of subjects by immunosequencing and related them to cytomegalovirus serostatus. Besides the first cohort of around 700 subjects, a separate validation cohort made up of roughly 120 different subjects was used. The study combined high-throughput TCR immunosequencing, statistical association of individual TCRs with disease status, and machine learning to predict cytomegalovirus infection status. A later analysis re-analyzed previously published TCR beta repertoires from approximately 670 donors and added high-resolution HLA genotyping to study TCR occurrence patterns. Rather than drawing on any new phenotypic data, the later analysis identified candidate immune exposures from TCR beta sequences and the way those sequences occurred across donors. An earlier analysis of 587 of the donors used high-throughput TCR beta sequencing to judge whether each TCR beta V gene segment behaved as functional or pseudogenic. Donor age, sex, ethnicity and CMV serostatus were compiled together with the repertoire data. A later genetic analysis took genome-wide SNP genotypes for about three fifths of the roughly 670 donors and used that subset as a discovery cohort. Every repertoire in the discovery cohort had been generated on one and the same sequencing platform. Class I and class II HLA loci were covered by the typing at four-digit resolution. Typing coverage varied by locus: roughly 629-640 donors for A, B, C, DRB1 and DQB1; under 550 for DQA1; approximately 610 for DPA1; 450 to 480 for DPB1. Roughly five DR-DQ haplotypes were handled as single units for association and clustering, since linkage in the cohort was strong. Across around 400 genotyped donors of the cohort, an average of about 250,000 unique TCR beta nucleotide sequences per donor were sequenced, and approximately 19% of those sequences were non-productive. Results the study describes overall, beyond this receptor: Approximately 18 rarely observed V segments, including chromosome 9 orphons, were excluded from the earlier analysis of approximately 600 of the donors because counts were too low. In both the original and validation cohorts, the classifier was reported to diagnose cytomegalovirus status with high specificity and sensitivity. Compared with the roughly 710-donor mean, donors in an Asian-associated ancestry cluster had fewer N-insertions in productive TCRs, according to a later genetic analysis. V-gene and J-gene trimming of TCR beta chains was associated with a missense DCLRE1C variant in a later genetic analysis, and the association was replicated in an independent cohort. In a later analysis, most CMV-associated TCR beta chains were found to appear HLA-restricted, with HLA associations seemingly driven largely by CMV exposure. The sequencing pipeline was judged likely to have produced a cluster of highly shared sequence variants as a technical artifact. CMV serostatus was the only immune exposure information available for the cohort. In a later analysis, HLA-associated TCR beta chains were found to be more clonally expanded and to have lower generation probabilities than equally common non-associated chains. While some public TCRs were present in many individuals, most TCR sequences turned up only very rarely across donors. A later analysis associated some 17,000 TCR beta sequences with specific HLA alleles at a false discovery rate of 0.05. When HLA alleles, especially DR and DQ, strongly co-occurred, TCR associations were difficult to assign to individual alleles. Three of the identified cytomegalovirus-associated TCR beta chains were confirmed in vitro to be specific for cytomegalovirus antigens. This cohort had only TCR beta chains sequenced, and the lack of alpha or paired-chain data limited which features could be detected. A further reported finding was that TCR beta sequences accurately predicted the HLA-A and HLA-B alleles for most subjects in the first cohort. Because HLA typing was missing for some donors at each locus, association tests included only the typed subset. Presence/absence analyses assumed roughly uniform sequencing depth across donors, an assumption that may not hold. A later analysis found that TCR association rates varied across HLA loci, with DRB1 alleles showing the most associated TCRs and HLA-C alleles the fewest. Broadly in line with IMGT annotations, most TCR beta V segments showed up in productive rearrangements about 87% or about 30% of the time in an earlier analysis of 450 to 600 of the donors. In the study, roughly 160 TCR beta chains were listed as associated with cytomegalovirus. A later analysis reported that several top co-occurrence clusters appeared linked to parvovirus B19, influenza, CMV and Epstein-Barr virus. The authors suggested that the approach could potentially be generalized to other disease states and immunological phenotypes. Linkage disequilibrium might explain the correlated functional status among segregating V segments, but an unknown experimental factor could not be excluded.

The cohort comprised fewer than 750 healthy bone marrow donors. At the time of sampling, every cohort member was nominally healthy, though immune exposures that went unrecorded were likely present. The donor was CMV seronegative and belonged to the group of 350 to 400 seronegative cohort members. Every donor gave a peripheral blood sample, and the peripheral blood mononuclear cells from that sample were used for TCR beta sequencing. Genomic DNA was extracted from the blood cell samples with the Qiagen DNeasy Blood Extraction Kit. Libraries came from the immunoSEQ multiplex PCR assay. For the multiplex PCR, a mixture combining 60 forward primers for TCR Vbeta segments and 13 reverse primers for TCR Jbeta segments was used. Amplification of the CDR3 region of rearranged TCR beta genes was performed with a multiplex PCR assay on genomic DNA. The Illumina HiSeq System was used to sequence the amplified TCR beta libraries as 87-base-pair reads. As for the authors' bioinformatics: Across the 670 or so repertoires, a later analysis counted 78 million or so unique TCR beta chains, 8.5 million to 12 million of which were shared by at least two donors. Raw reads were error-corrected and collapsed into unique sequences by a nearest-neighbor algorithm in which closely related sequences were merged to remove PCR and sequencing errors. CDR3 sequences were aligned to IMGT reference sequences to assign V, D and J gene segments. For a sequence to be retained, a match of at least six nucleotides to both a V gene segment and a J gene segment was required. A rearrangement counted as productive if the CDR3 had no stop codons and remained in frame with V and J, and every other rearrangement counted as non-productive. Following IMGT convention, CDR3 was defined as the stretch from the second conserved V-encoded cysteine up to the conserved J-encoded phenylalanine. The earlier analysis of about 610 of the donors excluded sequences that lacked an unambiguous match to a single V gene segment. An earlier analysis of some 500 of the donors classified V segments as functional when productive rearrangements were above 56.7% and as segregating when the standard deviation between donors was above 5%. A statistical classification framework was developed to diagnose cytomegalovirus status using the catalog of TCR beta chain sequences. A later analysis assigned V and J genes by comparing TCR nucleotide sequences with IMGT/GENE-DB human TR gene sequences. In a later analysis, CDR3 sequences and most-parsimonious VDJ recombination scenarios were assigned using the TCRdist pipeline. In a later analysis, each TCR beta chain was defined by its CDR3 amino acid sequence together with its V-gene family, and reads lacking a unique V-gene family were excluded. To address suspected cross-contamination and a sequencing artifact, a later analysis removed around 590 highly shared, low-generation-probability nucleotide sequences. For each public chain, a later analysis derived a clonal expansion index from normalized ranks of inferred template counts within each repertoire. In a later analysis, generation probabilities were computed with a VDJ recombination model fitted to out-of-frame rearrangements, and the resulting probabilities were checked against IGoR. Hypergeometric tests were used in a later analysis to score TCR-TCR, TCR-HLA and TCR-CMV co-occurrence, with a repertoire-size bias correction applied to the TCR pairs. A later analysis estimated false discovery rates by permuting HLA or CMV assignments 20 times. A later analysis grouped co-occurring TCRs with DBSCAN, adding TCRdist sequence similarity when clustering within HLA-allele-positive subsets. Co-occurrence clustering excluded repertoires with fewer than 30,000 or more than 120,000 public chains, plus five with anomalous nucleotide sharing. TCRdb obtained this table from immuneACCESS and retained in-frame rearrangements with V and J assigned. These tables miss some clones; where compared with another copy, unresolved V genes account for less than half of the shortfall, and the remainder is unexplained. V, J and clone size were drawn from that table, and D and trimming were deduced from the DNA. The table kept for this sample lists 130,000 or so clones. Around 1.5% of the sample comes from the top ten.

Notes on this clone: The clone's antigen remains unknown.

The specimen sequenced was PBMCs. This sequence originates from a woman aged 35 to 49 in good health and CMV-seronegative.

The CDR3 amino acid sequence is: CASSLRTGTAGETQYF. The DNA reads TGTGCCAGCAGTTTAAGAACAGGGACAGCCGGAGAGACCCAGTACTTC. The V and J segments used are TRBV28 and TRBJ2-5; TRBD1 lines up with 7 middle nucleotides. Trimmed from V: 2 bases; trimmed from J: 4 bases; junction bases lacking a gene match: 10. The cysteine opens and the phenylalanine closes a CDR3 of 16 amino acids. The entry retains the CDR3 DNA only, 48 bases that are in frame from base 1. Sequences MDHEN (CDR1) and SYDVKM (CDR2) are obtained from the germline V gene.